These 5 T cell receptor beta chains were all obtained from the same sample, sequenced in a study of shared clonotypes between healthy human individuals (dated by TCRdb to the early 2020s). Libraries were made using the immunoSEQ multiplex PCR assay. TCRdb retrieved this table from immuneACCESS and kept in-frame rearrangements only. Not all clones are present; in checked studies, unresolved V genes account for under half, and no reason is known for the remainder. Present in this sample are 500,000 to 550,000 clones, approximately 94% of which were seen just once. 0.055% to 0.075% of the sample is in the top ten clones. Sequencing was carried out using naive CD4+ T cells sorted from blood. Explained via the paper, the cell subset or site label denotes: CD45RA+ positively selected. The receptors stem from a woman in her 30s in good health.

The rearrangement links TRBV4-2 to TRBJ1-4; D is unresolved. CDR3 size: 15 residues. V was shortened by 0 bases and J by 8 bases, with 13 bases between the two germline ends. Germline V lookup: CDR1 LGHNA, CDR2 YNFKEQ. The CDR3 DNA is TGTGCCAGCAGCCAAGAGTACGGAAATGGAGAAAAACTGTTTTTT. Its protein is CASSQEYGNGEKLFF.

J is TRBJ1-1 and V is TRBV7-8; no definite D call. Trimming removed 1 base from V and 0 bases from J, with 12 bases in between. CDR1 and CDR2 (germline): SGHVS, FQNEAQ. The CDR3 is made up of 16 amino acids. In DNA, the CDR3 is TGTGCCAGCAGCTTAGAGGGAGGCGGGGTGAACACTGAAGCTTTCTTT. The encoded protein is CASSLEGGGVNTEAFF.

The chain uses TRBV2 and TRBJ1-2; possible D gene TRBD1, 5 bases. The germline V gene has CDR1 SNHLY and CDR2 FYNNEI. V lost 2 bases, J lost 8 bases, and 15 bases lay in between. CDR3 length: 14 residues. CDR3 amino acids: CASSENWQGHGYTF. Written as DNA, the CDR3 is TGTGCCAGCAGTGAAAATTGGCAGGGTCACGGCTACACCTTC.

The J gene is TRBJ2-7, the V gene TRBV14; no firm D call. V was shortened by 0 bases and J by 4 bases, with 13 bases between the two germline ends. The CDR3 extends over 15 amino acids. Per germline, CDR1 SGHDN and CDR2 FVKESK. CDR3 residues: CASSQDFNTRYEQYF. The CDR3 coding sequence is TGTGCCAGCAGCCAAGATTTTAATACACGATACGAGCAGTACTTC.

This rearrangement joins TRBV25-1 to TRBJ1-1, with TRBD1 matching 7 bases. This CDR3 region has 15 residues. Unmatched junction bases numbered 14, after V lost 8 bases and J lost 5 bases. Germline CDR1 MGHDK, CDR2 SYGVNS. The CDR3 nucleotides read TGTGCCAGCTCCCCTCCGAGGGGGCTAGGTACTGAAGCTTTCTTT. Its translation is CASSPPRGLGTEAFF.